This T cell receptor (beta chain) comes out of a study of blood T cell repertoires in COVID-19. V was shortened by 1 base and J by 5 bases, with 8 bases between the two germline ends. This CDR3 has 13 residues. In its sample, this clone was seen a few times. Profiling relied on immunoSEQ multiplex PCR, and the TCRdb table lists in-frame clones only, not all of them. The table has around 63,000 clones, 73% seen once. This TCR derives from a woman in her forties or fifties with active or convalescent COVID-19. The chain links TRBV12-3 or TRBV12-4 to TRBJ2-5; D is undetermined. The sequenced sample consisted of peripheral blood. The CDR3, as DNA: TGTGCCAGCAGTTTAGGATACGGGGAGACCCAGTACTTC. Translation gives CASSLGYGETQYF.